These 22 T cell receptor beta chains were all obtained from the same sample, sequenced in a study of CD8 T cells in ankylosing spondylitis. Via MiXCR, TCRdb re-called the 5' RACE reads, giving one row per CDR3 protein. The table has under 300,000 distinct CDR3 sequences, 8.6% seen once. The sample consisted of blood, either unsorted or a sorted T cell fraction (not recorded which). These TCRs come from a male donor with ankylosing spondylitis or in good health (not recorded which).

The sample holds many counts of this clonotype. In nucleotides, the CDR3 is TGCAGTGCCCCCCAAAGCGGGATTGCCGGGGAGCTGTTTTTT. Residues: CSAPQSGIAGELFF. The chain combines TRBV20-1 with TRBJ2-2; 7 bases match TRBD2. CDR3 length equals 14 residues. V trimming: 6 bases; J trimming: 6 bases; junction bases outside the gene matches: 10. Germline lookup yields CDR1 DFQATT and CDR2 SNEGSKA (reference sequence).

This clonotype has ten or more counts. The chain links TRBV5-1 to TRBJ1-2; no definite D call. CDR1 and CDR2 (germline): SGHRS, YFSETQ. V gave up 2 bases and J gave up 2 bases, with 7 bases separating them. The CDR3 has 13 amino acids. CDR3 amino acids: CASSLGQNYGYTF. The CDR3 region has the DNA TGCGCCAGCAGCTTAGGGCAGAACTATGGCTACACCTTC. The complete variable domain, with remaining parts taken from reference TRBV5-1 and TRBJ1-2, reads KAGVTQTPRYLIKTRGQQVTLSCSPISGHRSVSWYQQTPGQGLQFLFEYFSETQRNKGNFPGRFSGRQFSNSRSEMNVSTLELGDSALYLCASSLGQNYGYTFGSGTRLTVV.

This clonotype was found many times. The J gene is TRBJ2-1, the V gene TRBV5-5; no clear D gene. The CDR3 runs to 15 residues. V was pared by 1 base and J by 0 bases, with 8 bases between. Per germline, CDR1 SGHKS and CDR2 YYEKEE (reference sequence). Written as DNA, the CDR3 is TGTGCCAGCAGCTTGCAGACCCGCTCCTACAATGAGCAGTTCTTC. Its protein product is CASSLQTRSYNEQFF.

This clonotype was recorded at least ten times. This chain uses TRBV6-1 with TRBJ2-3; tentatively, D is TRBD1 or TRBD2 (5 bases each). The CDR3 is 13 amino acids. Trimming pared 7 bases from V and 2 bases from J, leaving 10 bases between. Germline V lookup: CDR1 MNHNS, CDR2 SASEGT. CDR3 amino acids: CASTSGTTDTQYF. CDR3 in DNA: TGTGCCAGCACCTCAGGGACCACAGATACGCAGTATTTT.

At least ten counts were recorded for this clonotype. The gene calls are TRBV6-2 or TRBV6-3 and TRBJ2-7; 10 bases match TRBD1. This CDR3 comprises 12 residues. Losses at the gene ends were 8 bases for V and 3 bases for J; bases not matched to a gene: 1. CDR1 and CDR2 from the germline V gene are MNHEY and SVGEGT. The CDR3 loop reads CASGQGVYEQYF. CDR3 DNA sequence: TGTGCCAGCGGACAGGGGGTCTACGAGCAGTACTTC.

Ten or more counts support this clonotype. The rearrangement joins TRBV6-8 to TRBJ1-5; no clear D gene. Germline V lookup: CDR1 MNHGY, CDR2 SAAAGT. The CDR3 length is 15 residues. The ends were cut back, 1 base at V and 2 bases at J, with 9 bases in the middle. The CDR3: CASSYWERGNQPQHF. In DNA, the CDR3 is TGTGCCAGCAGTTACTGGGAGAGGGGCAATCAGCCCCAGCATTTT.

This clonotype has a count of ten or more. The CDR3 reads CSARDRGASNQPQHF. The CDR3, as DNA: TGCAGTGCTAGAGATCGAGGGGCCAGCAATCAGCCCCAGCATTTT. J is TRBJ1-5 and V is TRBV20-1; D is perhaps TRBD1 (5 bases). This CDR3 has 15 residues. The germline CDR1 and CDR2 sequences are DFQATT and SNEGSKA (reference sequence). V lost 0 bases and J lost 1, with 10 bases in between.

This clonotype was seen many times. V gene TRBV5-1 combines with J gene TRBJ2-7, with TRBD1 matching 11 bases. The CDR3 contains 16 residues. Germline assignment: CDR1 SGHRS and CDR2 YFSETQ. V shed 4 bases and J 2 bases; nucleotides not matched to a gene: 8. The CDR3 sequence: CASSLGDRGNTYEQYF. The CDR3, as DNA: TGCGCCAGCAGCCTAGGGGACAGGGGGAATACCTACGAGCAGTACTTC.

The CDR3 loop reads CASSSRALSYEQYF. CDR3 nucleotides: TGTGCCAGCAGCTCAAGGGCCCTCTCCTACGAGCAGTACTTC. This sequence joins TRBV7-2 and TRBJ2-7, with D unclear. Per the germline V gene, CDR1 is SGHTA and CDR2 is FQGNSA. V gave up 4 bases and J gave up 0 bases, with 10 bases separating them. The CDR3 consists of 14 residues.

This clonotype was recorded many times. This chain joins TRBV6-2 or TRBV6-3 and TRBJ1-1; D remains unclear. This CDR3 is 13 amino acids long. In germline, CDR1 is MNHEY, CDR2 SVGEGT. The ends were cut back, 3 bases at V and 5 bases at J, with 10 bases in the middle. The CDR3 nucleotides are TGTGCCAGCAGTTATTTCCGGGGAACTGAAGCTTTCTTT. This codes for CASSYFRGTEAFF.

In this sample, this clonotype turned up many times. This chain connects TRBV10-3 to TRBJ2-2, with 7 bases aligning to TRBD1. V shed 4 bases and J 5 bases; nucleotides not matched to a gene: 7. Germline CDR1 is ENHRY and CDR2 is SYGVKD. The CDR3 runs to 15 residues. DNA of the CDR3: TGTGCCATCAGTGCAGACAGGGTAGGAACCGGGGAGCTGTTTTTT. Translating it yields CAISADRVGTGELFF.

In its sample, this clonotype was seen many times. The V call is TRBV3-1, the J call TRBJ1-1, with 10 bases aligning to TRBD1. V lost 4 bases, J lost 3 bases, and 11 bases stayed unmatched. This CDR3 spans 17 amino acids. Germline V gene lookup returns CDR1 LGHDT and CDR2 YNNKEL (reference sequence). The DNA of the CDR3 is TGTGCCAGCAGCCCAGGGGACAGGGGAATTTGGGACACTGAAGCTTTCTTT. This encodes CASSPGDRGIWDTEAFF.

This clonotype appeared many times. The chain uses TRBV7-2 and TRBJ2-1, with D possibly being TRBD1 (6 bases). The CDR3 is 13 amino acids. Germline V lookup: CDR1 SGHTA, CDR2 FQGNSA. V was pared by 5 bases and J by 10 bases, with 15 bases between. The CDR3 sequence: CASSPADRPEQFF. In DNA, the CDR3 is TGTGCCAGCAGCCCGGCAGACAGGCCCGAGCAGTTCTTC. Complete variable domain (other parts from reference TRBV7-2 and TRBJ2-1): GAGVSQSPSNKVTEKGKDVELRCDPISGHTALYWYRQSLGQGLEFLIYFQGNSAPDKSGLPSDRFSAERTGGSVSTLTIQRTQQEDSAVYLCASSPADRPEQFFGPGTRLTVL.

The chain has TRBV20-1 and TRBJ1-5; no clear D gene. The CDR3 contains 14 residues. Germline V gives CDR1 DFQATT, CDR2 SNEGSKA (reference sequence). Trimming cost V 4 bases and J 2 bases, with 12 bases left between them. This chain's CDR3 is CSAIRGPGNQPQHF. The CDR3 bases are TGCAGTGCTATTCGAGGGCCGGGCAATCAGCCCCAGCATTTT.

This clonotype was observed at least ten times. The genes are TRBV6-2 or TRBV6-3 and TRBJ1-5; D not certain. The CDR3 loop spans 15 amino acids. CDR1 and CDR2 (germline): MNHEY, SVGEGT. The ends were cut back, 4 bases at V and 4 bases at J, with 14 bases in the middle. The CDR3 here is CASSSSLSDNQPQHF. CDR3 DNA sequence: TGTGCCAGCAGTTCCAGCCTTTCTGATAATCAGCCCCAGCATTTT.

There are many counts of this clonotype. The chain joins TRBV18 to TRBJ1-3; 7 bases line up with TRBD1. V gave up 3 bases and J gave up 2 bases; unmatched junction bases: 7. CDR1 is KGHSH, CDR2 LQKENI, per germline. The length of the CDR3 is 16 residues. CDR3 loop: CASSPTGQGAGNTIYF. CDR3 DNA sequence: TGTGCCAGCTCACCGACCGGCCAGGGGGCTGGAAACACCATATATTTT. The entire variable domain, with the rest obtained from reference TRBV18 and TRBJ1-3, is as follows: NAGVMQNPRHLVRRRGQEARLRCSPMKGHSHVYWYRQLPEEGLKFMVYLQKENIIDESGMPKERFSAEFPKEGPSILRIQQVVRGDSAAYFCASSPTGQGAGNTIYFGEGSWLTVV.

This clonotype showed up many times. The chain carries TRBV7-9 and TRBJ2-1; D is possibly TRBD1 or TRBD2 (6 bases each). V shed 6 bases and J shed 1 base, with 16 bases lying between them. This CDR3 has 16 amino acids. The germline V gene has CDR1 SEHNR and CDR2 FQNEAQ (reference sequence). The CDR3 region is CASRSPRGASYNEQFF. The CDR3 DNA reads as TGTGCCAGCAGAAGCCCGAGGGGGGCATCCTACAATGAGCAGTTCTTC. Supplemented by reference TRBV7-9 and TRBJ2-1, the full variable domain reads DTGVSQNPRHKITKRGQNVTFRCDPISEHNRLYWYRQTLGQGPEFLTYFQNEAQLEKSRLLSDRFSAERPKGSFSTLEIQRTEQGDSAMYLCASRSPRGASYNEQFFGPGTRLTVL.

This clonotype appeared many times. This sequence joins TRBV20-1 and TRBJ2-1, with D possibly TRBD2 on 5 matching bases. This CDR3 spans 12 amino acids. V was cut by 5 bases and J by 7 bases, with 12 bases left in between. Germline CDR1 reads DFQATT; CDR2 reads SNEGSKA (reference sequence). The CDR3 sequence is CSASRTGNEQFF. CDR3 DNA: TGCAGTGCTTCCCGGACTGGAAATGAGCAGTTCTTC.

This clonotype appeared a few times. The chain uses TRBV7-2 and TRBJ2-3, with TRBD2 matching 8 bases. The CDR3 has 16 residues. The trim removed 10 bases at V and 5 bases at J, leaving 17 bases unmatched. CDR1 is SGHTA and CDR2 is FQGNSA in the germline V gene. The CDR3 DNA reads TGTGCCACCCCGAAGGGGTCGGGAGGGCCCGAAGATACGCAGTATTTT. Translating it yields CATPKGSGGPEDTQYF.

This clonotype occurred a few times. The rearrangement uses TRBV2 and TRBJ1-1; a possible D gene is TRBD1 (6 bases). The CDR3 covers 17 residues. Germline assignment: CDR1 SNHLY and CDR2 FYNNEI. Trimming took 2 bases from V and 0 from J, leaving 16 bases between them. The CDR3 loop is CASSEPGGTSLNTEAFF. The CDR3 nucleotides are TGTGCCAGCAGTGAACCTGGGGGGACAAGTTTGAACACTGAAGCTTTCTTT.

This clonotype was counted ten times or more. V is TRBV2 and J is TRBJ1-1; no reliable D call. Germline lookup yields CDR1 SNHLY and CDR2 FYNNEI. The CDR3 totals 13 residues. V gave up 6 bases and J gave up 4 bases, with 12 bases separating them. The chain's CDR3 is CASRNSLSTEAFF. For the CDR3, the DNA is TGTGCCAGCAGGAACAGTCTCTCCACTGAAGCTTTCTTT. The full variable domain, in which reference TRBV2 and TRBJ1-1 provide the parts outside the CDR3, is EPEVTQTPSHQVTQMGQEVILRCVPISNHLYFYWYRQILGQKVEFLVSFYNNEISEKSEIFDDQFSVERPDGSNFTLKIRSTKLEDSAMYFCASRNSLSTEAFFGQGTRLTVV.

Details on this clonotype: A read error may be the cause here, since a much bigger clone is one base away. The V gene is TRBV2, the J gene TRBJ1-4, with TRBD1 identical over 8 bases. Germline V gives CDR1 SNHLY, CDR2 FYNNEI. This CDR3 is built from 15 residues. With 1 base clipped from V and 4 bases from J, the junction kept 2 bases outside the gene matches. The CDR3 protein is CASSEDDRGNEKLFF. The CDR3 DNA sequence: TGTGCCAGCAGTGAAGACGACAGGGGTAATGAAAAACTGTTTTTT. Looking up the rest from reference TRBV2 and TRBJ1-4 gives the full variable domain: EPEVTQTPSHQVTQMGQEVILRCVPISNHLYFYWYRQILGQKVEFLVSFYNNEISEKSEIFDDQFSVERPDGSNFTLKIRSTKLEDSAMYFCASSEDDRGNEKLFFGSGTQLSVL.